Below, one T cell receptor (beta chain) is given with its context. What it binds is not known. These data belong to a study of identical twins. Notes on the study in general: Beta out-of-frame sequences displayed a weaker excess of sharing between twins. It was out-of-frame TCR alpha sharing in monozygotic twins that models underestimated.

TCRdb recomputed calls from the 5' RACE reads with MiXCR, one row per CDR3 protein. The sample records 690,000 or so distinct CDR3 sequences, 8.5% to 9.5% being singletons. The CDR3 is 19 residues long. J gave up 5 bases and V 3 bases, and 10 bases lay outside the gene matches. Looked up from germline, CDR1 is LGHDT and CDR2 is YNNKEL (reference sequence). The same sample was also used in a study of yellow fever vaccine responses in identical twins.

The receptor was isolated from a woman younger than 35 in good health. The rearrangement links TRBV3-1 to TRBJ2-2; 15 bases are a match to TRBD2. Source material: PBMCs. The CDR3 loop reads CASSHQEPGLAGGTGELFF. CDR3 DNA: TGTGCCAGCAGCCACCAGGAACCGGGACTAGCGGGAGGTACCGGGGAGCTGTTTTTT.